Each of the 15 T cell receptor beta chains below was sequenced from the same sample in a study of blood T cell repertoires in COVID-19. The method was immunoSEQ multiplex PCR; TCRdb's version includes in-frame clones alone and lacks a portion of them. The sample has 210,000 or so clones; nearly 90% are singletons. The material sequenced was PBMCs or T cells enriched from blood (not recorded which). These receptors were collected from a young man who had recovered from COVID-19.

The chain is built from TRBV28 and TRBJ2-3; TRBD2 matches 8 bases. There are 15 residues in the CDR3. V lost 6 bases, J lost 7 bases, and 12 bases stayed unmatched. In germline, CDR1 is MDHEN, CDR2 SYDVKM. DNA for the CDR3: TGTGCCAGCAGGACGGCGGGAGGACTTGTATATACGCAGTATTTT. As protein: CASRTAGGLVYTQYF.

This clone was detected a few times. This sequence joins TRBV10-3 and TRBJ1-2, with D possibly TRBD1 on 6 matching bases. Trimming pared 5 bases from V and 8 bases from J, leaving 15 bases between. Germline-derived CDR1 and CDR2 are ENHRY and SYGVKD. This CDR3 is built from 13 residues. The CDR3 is CAISRMEGGGYTF. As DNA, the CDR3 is TGTGCCATCAGTCGAATGGAAGGGGGAGGCTACACCTTC.

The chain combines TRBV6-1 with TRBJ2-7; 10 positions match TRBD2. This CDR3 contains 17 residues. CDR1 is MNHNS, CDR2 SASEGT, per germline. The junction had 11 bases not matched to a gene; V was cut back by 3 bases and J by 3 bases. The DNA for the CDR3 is TGTGCCAGCAGTGAGAGACTAGCGGGCATCGCACTCTACGAGCAGTACTTC. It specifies CASSERLAGIALYEQYF.

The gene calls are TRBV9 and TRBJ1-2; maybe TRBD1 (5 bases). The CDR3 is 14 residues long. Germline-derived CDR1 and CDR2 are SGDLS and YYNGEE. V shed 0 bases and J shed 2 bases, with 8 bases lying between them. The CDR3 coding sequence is TGTGCCAGCAGCGTAGTGGCAGGGAACTATGGCTACACCTTC. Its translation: CASSVVAGNYGYTF.

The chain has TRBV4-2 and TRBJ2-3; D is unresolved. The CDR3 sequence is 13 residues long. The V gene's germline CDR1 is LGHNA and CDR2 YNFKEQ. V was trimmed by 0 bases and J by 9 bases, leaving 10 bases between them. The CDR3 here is CASSQDPTVTQYF. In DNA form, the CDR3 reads TGTGCCAGCAGCCAAGATCCAACGGTCACGCAGTATTTT.

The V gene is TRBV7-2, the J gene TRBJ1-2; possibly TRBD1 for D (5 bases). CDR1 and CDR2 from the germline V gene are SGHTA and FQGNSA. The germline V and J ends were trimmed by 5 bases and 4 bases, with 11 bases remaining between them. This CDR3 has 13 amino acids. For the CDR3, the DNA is TGTGCCAGCAGCACAGGAGGGAGCTATGGCTACACCTTC. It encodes CASSTGGSYGYTF.

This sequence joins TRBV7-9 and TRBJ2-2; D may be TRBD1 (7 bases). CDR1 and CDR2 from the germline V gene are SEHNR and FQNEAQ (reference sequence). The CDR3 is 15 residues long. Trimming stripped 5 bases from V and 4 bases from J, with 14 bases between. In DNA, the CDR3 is TGTGCCAGCAGCAACCGACAGGGAGGCACCGGGGAGCTGTTTTTT. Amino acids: CASSNRQGGTGELFF.

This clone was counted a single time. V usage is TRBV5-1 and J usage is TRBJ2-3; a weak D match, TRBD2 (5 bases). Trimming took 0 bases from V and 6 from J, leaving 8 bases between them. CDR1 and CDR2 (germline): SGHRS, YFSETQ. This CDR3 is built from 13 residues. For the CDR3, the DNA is TGCGCCAGCAGCTTGGCGGGGTGGGATACGCAGTATTTT. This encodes CASSLAGWDTQYF.

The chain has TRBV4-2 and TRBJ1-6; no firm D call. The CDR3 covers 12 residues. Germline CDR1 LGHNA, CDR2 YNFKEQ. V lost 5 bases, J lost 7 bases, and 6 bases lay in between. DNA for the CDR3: TGTGCCAGCAGCGTCGGGAATTCACCCCTCCACTTT. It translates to CASSVGNSPLHF.

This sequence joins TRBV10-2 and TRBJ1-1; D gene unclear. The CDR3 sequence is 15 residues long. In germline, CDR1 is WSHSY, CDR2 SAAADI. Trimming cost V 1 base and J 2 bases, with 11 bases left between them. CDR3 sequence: CASSEFRVPNTEAFF. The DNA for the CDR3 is TGCGCCAGCAGTGAGTTCCGGGTTCCAAACACTGAAGCTTTCTTT.

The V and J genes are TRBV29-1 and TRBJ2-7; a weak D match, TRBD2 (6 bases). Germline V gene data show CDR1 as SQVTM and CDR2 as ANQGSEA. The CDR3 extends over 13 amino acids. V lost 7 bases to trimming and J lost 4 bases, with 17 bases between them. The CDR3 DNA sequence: TGCAGCGCAACCGCCCCAGGGACTTACGAGCAGTACTTC. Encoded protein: CSATAPGTYEQYF.

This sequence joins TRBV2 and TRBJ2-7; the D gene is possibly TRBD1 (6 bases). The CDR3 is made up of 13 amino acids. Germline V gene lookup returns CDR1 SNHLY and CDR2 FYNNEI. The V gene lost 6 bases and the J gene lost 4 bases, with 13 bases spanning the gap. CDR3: CASRTGFGYEQYF. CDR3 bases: TGTGCCAGCAGAACAGGGTTCGGATACGAGCAGTACTTC.

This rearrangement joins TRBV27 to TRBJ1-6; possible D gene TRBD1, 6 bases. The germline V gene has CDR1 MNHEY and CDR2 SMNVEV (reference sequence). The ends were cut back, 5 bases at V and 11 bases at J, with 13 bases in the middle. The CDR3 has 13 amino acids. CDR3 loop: CASSATGLTPLHF. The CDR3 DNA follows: TGTGCCAGCAGTGCTACAGGGTTGACACCCCTCCACTTT.

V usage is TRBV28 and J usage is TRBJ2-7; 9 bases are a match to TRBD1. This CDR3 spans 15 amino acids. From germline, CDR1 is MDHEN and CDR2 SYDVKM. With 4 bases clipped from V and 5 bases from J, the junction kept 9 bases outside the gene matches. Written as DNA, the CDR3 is TGTGCCAGCAGTTATACCGGGACAGGGTTCGACGAGCAGTACTTC. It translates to CASSYTGTGFDEQYF.

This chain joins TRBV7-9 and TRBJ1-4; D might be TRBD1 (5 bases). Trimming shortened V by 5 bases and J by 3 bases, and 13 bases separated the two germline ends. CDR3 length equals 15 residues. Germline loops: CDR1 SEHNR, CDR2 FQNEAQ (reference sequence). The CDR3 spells CASSPGGGPNEKLFF. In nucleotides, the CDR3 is TGTGCCAGCAGCCCTGGGGGGGGTCCTAATGAAAAACTGTTTTTT.